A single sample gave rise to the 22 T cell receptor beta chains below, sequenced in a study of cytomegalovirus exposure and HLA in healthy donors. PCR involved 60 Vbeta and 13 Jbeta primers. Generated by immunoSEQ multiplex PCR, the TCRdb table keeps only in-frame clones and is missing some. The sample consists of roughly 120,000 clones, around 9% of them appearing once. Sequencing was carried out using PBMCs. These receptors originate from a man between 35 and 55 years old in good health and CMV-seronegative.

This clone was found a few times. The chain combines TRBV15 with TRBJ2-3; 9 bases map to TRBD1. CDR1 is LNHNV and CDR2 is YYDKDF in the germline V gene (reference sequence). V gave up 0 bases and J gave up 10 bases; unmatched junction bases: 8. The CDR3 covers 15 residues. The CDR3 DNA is TGTGCCACCAGCAGAGAGGGACAGGGAGGGTTGGCGCAGTATTTT. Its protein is CATSREGQGGLAQYF.

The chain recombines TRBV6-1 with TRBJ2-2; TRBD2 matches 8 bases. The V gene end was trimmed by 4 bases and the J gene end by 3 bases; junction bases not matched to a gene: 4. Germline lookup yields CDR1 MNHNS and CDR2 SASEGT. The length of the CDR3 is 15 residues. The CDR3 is CASSVGLVDTGELFF. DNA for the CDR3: TGTGCCAGCAGTGTGGGACTAGTGGACACCGGGGAGCTGTTTTTT.

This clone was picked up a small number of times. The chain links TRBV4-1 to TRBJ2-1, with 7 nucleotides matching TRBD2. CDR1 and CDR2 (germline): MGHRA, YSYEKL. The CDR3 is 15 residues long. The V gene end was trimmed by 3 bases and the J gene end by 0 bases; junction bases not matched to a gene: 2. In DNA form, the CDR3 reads TGCGCCAGCAGCCAGGGGGGGGGCTCCTACAATGAGCAGTTCTTC. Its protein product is CASSQGGGSYNEQFF.

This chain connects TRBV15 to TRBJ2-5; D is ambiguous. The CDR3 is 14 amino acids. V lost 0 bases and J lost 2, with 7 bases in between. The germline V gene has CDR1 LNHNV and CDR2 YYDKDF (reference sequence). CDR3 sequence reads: CATSRDVLQETQYF. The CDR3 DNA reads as TGTGCCACCAGCAGAGATGTCCTGCAAGAGACCCAGTACTTC.

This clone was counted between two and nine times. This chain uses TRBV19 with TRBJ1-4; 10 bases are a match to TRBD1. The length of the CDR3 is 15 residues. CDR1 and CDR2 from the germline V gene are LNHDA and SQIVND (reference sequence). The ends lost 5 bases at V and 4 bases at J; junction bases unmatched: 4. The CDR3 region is CASSAGQGSNEKLFF. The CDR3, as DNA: TGTGCCAGTAGTGCGGGACAGGGGAGTAATGAAAAACTGTTTTTT.

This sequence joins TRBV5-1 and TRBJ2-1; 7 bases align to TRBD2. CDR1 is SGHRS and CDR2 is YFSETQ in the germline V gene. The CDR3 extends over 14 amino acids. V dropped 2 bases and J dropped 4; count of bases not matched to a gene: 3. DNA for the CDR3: TGCGCCAGCAGCTTAAGCGGGGCATACAATGAGCAGTTCTTC. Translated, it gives CASSLSGAYNEQFF.

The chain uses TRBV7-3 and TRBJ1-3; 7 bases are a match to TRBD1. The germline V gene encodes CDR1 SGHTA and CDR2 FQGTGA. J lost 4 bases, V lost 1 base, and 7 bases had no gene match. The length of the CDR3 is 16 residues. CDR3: CASSLNPRGAGNTIYF. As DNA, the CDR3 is TGTGCCAGCAGCTTAAATCCCAGGGGGGCAGGAAACACCATATATTTT.

DNA for the CDR3: TGTGCCAGCCGCCCGGGACAGGGGGCTTGGTTGGCTGGAAACACCATATATTTT. It specifies CASRPGQGAWLAGNTIYF. The chain couples TRBV27 to TRBJ1-3; TRBD1 matches 12 bases. V shed 8 bases and J 2 bases; nucleotides not matched to a gene: 13. CDR3 length: 18 amino acids. Germline CDR1 reads MNHEY; CDR2 reads SMNVEV (reference sequence).

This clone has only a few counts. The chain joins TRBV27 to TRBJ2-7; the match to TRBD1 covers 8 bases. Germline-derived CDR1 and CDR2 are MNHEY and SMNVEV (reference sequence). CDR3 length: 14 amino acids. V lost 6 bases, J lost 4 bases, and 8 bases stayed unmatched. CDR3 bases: TGTGCCAGCAGCGGTGGGACAGGAACGTACGAGCAGTACTTC. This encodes CASSGGTGTYEQYF.

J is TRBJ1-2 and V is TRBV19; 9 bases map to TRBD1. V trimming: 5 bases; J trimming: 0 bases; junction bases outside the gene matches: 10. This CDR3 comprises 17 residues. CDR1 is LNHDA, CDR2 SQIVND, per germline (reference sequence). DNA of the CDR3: TGTGCCAGTAGTTTTACAGGGGGCCAAATGCCTAACTATGGCTACACCTTC. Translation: CASSFTGGQMPNYGYTF. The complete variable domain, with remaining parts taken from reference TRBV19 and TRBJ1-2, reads DGGITQSPKYLFRKEGQNVTLSCEQNLNHDAMYWYRQDPGQGLRLIYYSQIVNDFQKGDIAEGYSVSREKKESFPLTVTSAQKNPTAFYLCASSFTGGQMPNYGYTFGSGTRLTVV.

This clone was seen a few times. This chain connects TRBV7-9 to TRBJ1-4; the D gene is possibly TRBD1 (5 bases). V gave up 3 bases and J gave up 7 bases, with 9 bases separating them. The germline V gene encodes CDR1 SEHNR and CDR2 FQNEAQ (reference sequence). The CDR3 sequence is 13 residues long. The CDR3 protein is CASSFPGSEKLFF. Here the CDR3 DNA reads TGTGCCAGCAGCTTCCCAGGGTCTGAAAAACTGTTTTTT.

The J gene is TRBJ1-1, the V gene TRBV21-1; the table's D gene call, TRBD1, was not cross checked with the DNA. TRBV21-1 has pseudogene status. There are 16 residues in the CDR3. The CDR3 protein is CASSKSPGHLNTEAFF. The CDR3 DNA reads TGTGCCAGCAGCAAATCCCCGGGACACCTGAACACTGAAGCTTTCTTT.

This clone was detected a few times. The CDR3 sequence: CASSYVAGGTDTQYF. The CDR3 coding sequence is TGTGCCAGCAGTTATGTGGCGGGGGGGACAGATACGCAGTATTTT. V is TRBV28 and J is TRBJ2-3; the match to TRBD2 covers 9 bases. J lost 3 bases, V lost 4 bases, and 5 bases had no gene match. This CDR3 is built from 15 residues. Germline CDR1 reads MDHEN; CDR2 reads SYDVKM.

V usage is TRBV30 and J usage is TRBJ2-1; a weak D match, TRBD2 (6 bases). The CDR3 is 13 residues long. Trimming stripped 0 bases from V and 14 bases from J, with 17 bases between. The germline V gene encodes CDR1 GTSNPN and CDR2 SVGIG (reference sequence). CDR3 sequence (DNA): TGTGCCTGGAGTGTTTCTTCTCGCGGAGGGGAGTTCTTC. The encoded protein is CAWSVSSRGGEFF.

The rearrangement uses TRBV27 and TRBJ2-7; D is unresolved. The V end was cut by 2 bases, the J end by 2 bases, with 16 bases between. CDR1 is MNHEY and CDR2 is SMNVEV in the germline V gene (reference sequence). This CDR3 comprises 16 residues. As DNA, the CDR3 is TGTGCCAGCAGTTTAACCCACCACCTAGGAACCTACGAGCAGTACTTC. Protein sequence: CASSLTHHLGTYEQYF.

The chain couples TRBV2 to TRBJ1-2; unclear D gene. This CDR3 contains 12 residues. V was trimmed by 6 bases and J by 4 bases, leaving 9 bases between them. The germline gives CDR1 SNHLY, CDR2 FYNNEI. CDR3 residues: CASRATAYGYTF. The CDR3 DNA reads TGTGCCAGCAGGGCCACAGCCTATGGCTACACCTTC.

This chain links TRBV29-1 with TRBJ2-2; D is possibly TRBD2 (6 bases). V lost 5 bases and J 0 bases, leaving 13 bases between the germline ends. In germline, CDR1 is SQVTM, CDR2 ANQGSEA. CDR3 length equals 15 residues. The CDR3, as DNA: TGCAGCGTTTTAGATGGGACTTCGAACACCGGGGAGCTGTTTTTT. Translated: CSVLDGTSNTGELFF.

The CDR3 loop reads CASSVAGNPEKLFF. CDR3 DNA sequence: TGTGCCAGCAGCGTAGCCGGGAACCCCGAAAAACTGTTTTTT. The chain recombines TRBV9 with TRBJ1-4; D is unclear. Trimming shortened V by 0 bases and J by 8 bases, and 11 bases separated the two germline ends. The CDR3 runs to 14 residues. In germline, CDR1 is SGDLS, CDR2 YYNGEE.

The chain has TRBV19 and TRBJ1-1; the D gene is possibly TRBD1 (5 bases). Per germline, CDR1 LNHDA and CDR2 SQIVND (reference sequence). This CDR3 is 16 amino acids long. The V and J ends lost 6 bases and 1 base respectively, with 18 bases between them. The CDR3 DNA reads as TGTGCCAGTAGGGGCCCACGGCGGCAGGGGAACACTGAAGCTTTCTTT. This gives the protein CASRGPRRQGNTEAFF.

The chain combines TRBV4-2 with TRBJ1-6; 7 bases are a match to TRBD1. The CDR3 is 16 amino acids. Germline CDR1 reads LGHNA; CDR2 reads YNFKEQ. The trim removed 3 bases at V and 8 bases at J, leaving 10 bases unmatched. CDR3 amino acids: CASSHATGDLDSPLHF. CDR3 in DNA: TGTGCCAGCAGCCATGCCACAGGGGATTTGGATTCACCCCTCCACTTT.

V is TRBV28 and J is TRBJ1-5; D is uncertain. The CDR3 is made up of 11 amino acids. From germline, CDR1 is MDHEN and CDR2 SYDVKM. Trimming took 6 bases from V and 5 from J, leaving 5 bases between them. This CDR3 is CASSPDQPQHF. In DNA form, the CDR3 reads TGTGCCAGCAGCCCCGATCAGCCCCAGCATTTT.

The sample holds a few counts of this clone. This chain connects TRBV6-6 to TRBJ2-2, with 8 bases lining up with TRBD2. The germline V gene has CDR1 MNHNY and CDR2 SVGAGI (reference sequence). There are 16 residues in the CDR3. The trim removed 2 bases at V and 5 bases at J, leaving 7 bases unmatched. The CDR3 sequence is CASSYGGGPWTGELFF. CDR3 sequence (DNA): TGTGCCAGCAGTTACGGCGGGGGGCCATGGACCGGGGAGCTGTTTTTT.